A single sample gave rise to the 25 T cell receptor beta chains below, sequenced in a study of post-analysis software for immune sequencing data. Study observations and caveats: TRBV5-6, TRBV5-1 and TRBV20-1 belonged to a set of five TRBV segments that were more frequent in patients than controls.

Their specific antigens are unknown. Sequencing libraries made from TCR beta cDNA carried unique molecular identifiers. Via MiXCR, TCRdb re-called the PCR reads, giving one row per CDR3 protein. The sample yields approximately 690,000 distinct CDR3 sequences, around 64% seen once. The sample consisted of blood. These receptors were obtained from a girl aged 2-10 years with multiple sclerosis.

V usage is TRBV4-1 and J usage is TRBJ2-3, with a possible D match to TRBD1 (6 bases). This CDR3 contains 16 residues. Trimming cost V 1 base and J 0 bases, with 11 bases left between them. Germline lookup yields CDR1 MGHRA and CDR2 YSYEKL. CDR3 nucleotide sequence: TGCGCCAGCAGCCAAGCAACAGGGTCGAGCACAGATACGCAGTATTTT. It yields the protein CASSQATGSSTDTQYF.

This sequence joins TRBV3-1 and TRBJ2-1; the match to TRBD1 covers 7 bases. The germline V gene encodes CDR1 LGHDT and CDR2 YNNKEL (reference sequence). Trimming removed 5 bases from V and 0 bases from J; junction bases left unmatched: 10. The length of the CDR3 is 17 residues. The CDR3 loop reads CASSETAGGSSYNEQFF. In DNA form, the CDR3 reads TGTGCCAGCAGCGAAACTGCAGGGGGTAGCTCCTACAATGAGCAGTTCTTC.

V and J are TRBV6-1 and TRBJ2-1; the match to TRBD1 covers 8 bases. The CDR3 has 15 amino acids. The germline CDR1 and CDR2 sequences are MNHNS and SASEGT. V lost 6 bases to trimming and J lost 2 bases; unmatched junction nucleotides: 6. CDR3 in amino acids: CASRYPGQAYNEQFF. The CDR3 region has the DNA TGTGCCAGCAGGTACCCGGGACAGGCCTACAATGAGCAGTTCTTC.

The chain joins TRBV5-1 to TRBJ1-4; D uncertain. Between the trimmed V and J ends, which lost 4 bases and 0 bases, there was a span of 10 bases. Germline CDR1 and CDR2: SGHRS and YFSETQ. The CDR3 is made up of 15 amino acids. CDR3 DNA: TGCGCCAGCAGCAACCCGGCGGCAACTAATGAAAAACTGTTTTTT. It specifies CASSNPAATNEKLFF.

Here the CDR3 reads CSVETGARRGDTEAFF. Written as DNA, the CDR3 is TGCAGCGTTGAGACGGGGGCACGGAGGGGGGACACTGAAGCTTTCTTT. The rearrangement joins TRBV29-1 to TRBJ1-1; a possible D gene is TRBD1 (6 bases). The length of the CDR3 is 16 residues. Trimming stripped 3 bases from V and 3 bases from J, with 20 bases between. CDR1 and CDR2 from the germline V gene are SQVTM and ANQGSEA.

The chain links TRBV28 to TRBJ2-7; D gene unclear. Germline values: CDR1 MDHEN, CDR2 SYDVKM. The V end lost 6 bases, the J end lost 1 base, and 7 bases lay between the germline ends. The length of the CDR3 is 12 residues. The CDR3 sequence is CASRDQSYEQYF. The CDR3 DNA is TGTGCCAGCAGGGACCAGTCCTACGAGCAGTACTTC.

The V gene is TRBV12-3 or TRBV12-4, the J gene TRBJ2-5; a possible D gene is TRBD2 (5 bases). The CDR3 covers 16 residues. V lost 7 bases to trimming and J lost 1 base, with 19 bases between them. In DNA form, the CDR3 reads TGTGCCAGCACCCAGATTAGGAGAAGCGGCCAAGAGACCCAGTACTTC. As protein: CASTQIRRSGQETQYF.

This chain connects TRBV20-1 to TRBJ2-5; D is unresolved. V lost 3 bases and J 0 bases, leaving 8 bases between the germline ends. Germline CDR1 DFQATT, CDR2 SNEGSKA (reference sequence). The CDR3 length is 13 residues. The CDR3 loop reads CSARSVNQETQYF. CDR3 nucleotide sequence: TGCAGTGCTAGGTCTGTTAACCAAGAGACCCAGTACTTC.

The CDR3 sequence is CASSEEWGGRGETQYF. The CDR3 DNA follows: TGTGCCAGCAGTGAAGAGTGGGGGGGCAGGGGAGAGACCCAGTACTTC. The V and J genes are TRBV6-1 and TRBJ2-5; D may be TRBD2 (7 bases). CDR1 is MNHNS and CDR2 is SASEGT in the germline V gene. The CDR3 is 16 amino acids. Trimming pared 1 base from V and 4 bases from J, leaving 16 bases between.

The chain employs TRBV20-1 and TRBJ2-1; TRBD2 matches 9 bases. This CDR3 spans 15 amino acids. V was clipped by 4 bases and J by 1 base; unmatched bases: 5. Germline CDR1 is DFQATT and CDR2 is SNEGSKA (reference sequence). CDR3 nucleotide sequence: TGCAGTGCTACCGGGACTAGCATTTCCTACAATGAGCAGTTCTTC. Its protein is CSATGTSISYNEQFF.

The gene calls are TRBV7-2 and TRBJ2-1; D is perhaps TRBD1 (6 bases). The CDR3 spans 12 residues. V was trimmed by 4 bases and J by 9 bases, leaving 10 bases between them. Germline V gives CDR1 SGHTA, CDR2 FQGNSA. The CDR3, as DNA: TGTGCCAGCAGCTCCGGGACACCTGAGCAGTTCTTC. Amino acid sequence: CASSSGTPEQFF.

This clonotype was seen a few times. V usage is TRBV28 and J usage is TRBJ2-7; the D call may be TRBD1 or TRBD2 (6 bases each). V was pared by 9 bases and J by 4 bases, with 34 bases between. This CDR3 has 19 residues. The V gene's germline CDR1 is MDHEN and CDR2 SYDVKM. The CDR3 nucleotides are TGTGCCAGTTTAGAGGGGAGGACAGTCGACAATTCTGACCATTACGAGCAGTACTTC. Encoded protein: CASLEGRTVDNSDHYEQYF.

This chain connects TRBV5-1 to TRBJ1-1; 8 bases line up with TRBD1. The CDR3 runs to 15 residues. From germline, CDR1 is SGHRS and CDR2 YFSETQ. Germline trimming cut 2 bases from V and 5 bases from J; bases unmatched to any gene: 8. In nucleotides, the CDR3 is TGCGCCAGCAGCTTTGCGGACAGGGAAGGAACTGAAGCTTTCTTT. It translates to CASSFADREGTEAFF.

The J gene is TRBJ2-3, the V gene TRBV6-2 or TRBV6-3; D may be TRBD1 or TRBD2 (5 bases each). V lost 0 bases, J lost 5 bases, and 12 bases lay in between. The CDR3 sequence is 15 residues long. Germline CDR1 and CDR2: MNHEY and SVGEGT. The CDR3 loop reads CASSYSRGGGDTQYF. The CDR3 DNA follows: TGTGCCAGCAGTTACTCGAGGGGTGGAGGAGATACGCAGTATTTT.

The rearrangement uses TRBV12-3 or TRBV12-4 and TRBJ2-3, with TRBD2 matching 11 bases. The CDR3 runs 16 residues. After removal of 5 bases from V and 1 base from J, the junction contained 5 bases not matched to a gene. The CDR3 region is CASSMILAGGTDTQYF. The CDR3 bases are TGTGCCAGCAGTATGATACTAGCGGGGGGCACAGATACGCAGTATTTT.

This clonotype has a handful of counts. This chain joins TRBV7-2 and TRBJ2-1; 11 bases fit TRBD2. CDR3 length: 17 residues. The V gene end was trimmed by 4 bases and the J gene end by 3 bases; junction bases not matched to a gene: 8. Germline-derived CDR1 and CDR2 are SGHTA and FQGNSA. CDR3 sequence: CASSSTVAGGGYNEQFF. The CDR3 DNA is TGTGCCAGCAGCTCCACGGTAGCGGGAGGGGGCTACAATGAGCAGTTCTTC.

The rearrangement links TRBV20-1 to TRBJ1-1; D gene unclear. Trimming shortened V by 6 bases and J by 4 bases, and 15 bases separated the two germline ends. CDR1 is DFQATT, CDR2 SNEGSKA, per germline (reference sequence). There are 13 residues in the CDR3. This CDR3 reads CSALRWFGTEAFF. As DNA, the CDR3 is TGCAGTGCCCTGAGGTGGTTTGGCACTGAAGCTTTCTTT.

This chain joins TRBV20-1 and TRBJ1-6; D call uncertain. V lost 3 bases, J lost 9 bases, and 12 bases lay in between. This CDR3 has 13 amino acids. The V gene's germline CDR1 is DFQATT and CDR2 SNEGSKA (reference sequence). CDR3 coding DNA: TGCAGTGCTAGGTTAGGGTACGGTTCACCCCTCCACTTT. It encodes CSARLGYGSPLHF.

The chain uses TRBV9 and TRBJ2-3; D perhaps matches TRBD2 (6 bases). Per germline, CDR1 SGDLS and CDR2 YYNGEE. V shed 3 bases and J shed 2 bases, with 16 bases lying between them. The CDR3 covers 16 residues. The CDR3 reads CASSETPGLTTDTQYF. DNA of the CDR3: TGTGCCAGCAGCGAAACACCGGGACTCACCACAGATACGCAGTATTTT.

The chain joins TRBV12-3 or TRBV12-4 to TRBJ2-1; 9 nucleotides agree with TRBD1. With 3 bases clipped from V and 11 bases from J, the junction kept 11 bases outside the gene matches. There are 15 residues in the CDR3. Written as DNA, the CDR3 is TGTGCCAGCAGTTTTTGGGACAGGGAAATATCGCAGCAGTTCTTC. Its protein product is CASSFWDREISQQFF.

The V call is TRBV4-2, the J call TRBJ2-5; 9 bases map to TRBD2. Germline trimming cut 0 bases from V and 9 bases from J; bases unmatched to any gene: 8. The CDR3 is made up of 15 amino acids. CDR1 and CDR2 (germline): LGHNA, YNFKEQ. The chain's CDR3 is CASSQERRGGSAQYF. CDR3 DNA sequence: TGTGCCAGCAGCCAAGAACGGCGGGGGGGGTCAGCCCAGTACTTC.

The gene calls are TRBV6-1 and TRBJ1-1, with a possible D match to TRBD1 (5 bases). V was trimmed by 4 bases and J by 11 bases, leaving 17 bases between them. CDR1 and CDR2 (germline): MNHNS, SASEGT. The CDR3 extends over 13 amino acids. The CDR3 bases are TGTGCCAGCAGTGTGGGACCGCCTAGAGAGGCTTTCTTT. It specifies CASSVGPPREAFF.

The rearrangement uses TRBV11-2 and TRBJ1-6; 9 bases are shared with TRBD1. Losses at the gene ends were 1 base for V and 5 bases for J; bases not matched to a gene: 6. The CDR3 extends over 17 amino acids. CDR1 is SGHAT, CDR2 FQNNGV, per germline. The CDR3 bases are TGTGCCAGCAGCTTAGCGGTTGGGACAGGGAATAATTCACCCCTCCACTTT. This translates into CASSLAVGTGNNSPLHF.

This clonotype occurred a few times. V is TRBV7-2 and J is TRBJ2-5, with D unresolved. The CDR3 runs to 14 residues. CDR1 and CDR2 from the germline V gene are SGHTA and FQGNSA. V was pared by 3 bases and J by 3 bases, with 11 bases between. Here the CDR3 reads CASSFRTAEETQYF. In DNA, the CDR3 is TGTGCCAGCAGCTTCCGGACGGCCGAAGAGACCCAGTACTTC.

The chain carries TRBV7-6 and TRBJ2-2, with no clear D. V shed 0 bases and J shed 2 bases, with 13 bases lying between them. CDR1 is SGHVS, CDR2 FNYEAQ, per germline. There are 17 residues in the CDR3. The CDR3 is CASSLAPPSRNTGELFF. CDR3 bases: TGTGCCAGCAGCTTAGCCCCCCCTTCTAGAAACACCGGGGAGCTGTTTTTT.